This TCR beta chain was identified during a study of regulatory T cells in long-lasting Graves disease. Germline V lookup: CDR1 LGHDT, CDR2 YNNKEL (reference sequence). The V gene end was trimmed by 1 base and the J gene end by 1 base; junction bases not matched to a gene: 4. This CDR3 has 15 residues. Broader study findings: Among samples with persistent disease, TRBV28, TRBJ1-2 and TRBJ2-5 were favored. Those with persistent Graves' had less TCR diversity than newly diagnosed patients. Sampling was limited to peripheral blood rather than thyroid tissue.

Time point described: newly diagnosed GD, antithyroid drugs for less than 3 months. TCR sequences were obtained from RNA taken from PBMCs. Arm-PCR of CDR3 regions and iRepertoire HTBI primers were used to build TCR beta libraries. MiXCR, applied by TCRdb to the multiplex PCR reads, yields one record per CDR3 protein. The sample holds some 370,000 distinct CDR3 sequences, about an eighth seen once. This clonotype was seen a single time. Its antigen is currently unknown. Just one base apart from a much larger clone, this may be a read error. These data were also filed under a second study, of T cells in Graves' hyperthyroidism and ophthalmopathy. That study reports: A set of HTBI primers served as the primers for a first-round RT-PCR of the TCR CDR3.

The sequence was obtained from a woman aged 18 to 35 with Graves disease. The starting material was peripheral blood mononuclear cells (PBMCs), obtained at new diagnosis, from a patient treated with antithyroid drugs. The chain links TRBV3-1 to TRBJ2-7; the match to TRBD1 covers 7 bases. The CDR3 DNA is TGTGCCAGCAGCCAAGCGACAGGGACATCCTACGAGCAGTACGTC. Translating gives CASSQATGTSYEQYV.